This entry is about one TCR beta chain. This sample was taken from a study of blood T cell repertoires in COVID-19. The length of the CDR3 is 17 residues. Looked up from germline, CDR1 is LGHDT and CDR2 is YNNKEL (reference sequence). Trimming cost V 1 base and J 7 bases; bases outside gene matches: 9. Per the study methods: How many nucleated cells were present was estimated from reference gene primer amplification. The assay was immunoSEQ multiplex PCR, and TCRdb's table has in-frame clones only and misses some. V, J and clone size are taken as reported in that table, and D and trimming were inferred from the DNA itself. The profile covers around 160,000 clones, with roughly 80% appearing a single time and approximately 3.6% taken by the ten largest. All enrollees were about 18 to 100 years old and from roughly 22 US areas.

The V gene is TRBV3-1 (or the pseudogene TRBV3-2), the J gene TRBJ1-6; 8 bases fit TRBD1. The sample consisted of PBMCs or T cells enriched from blood (not recorded which). This receptor was taken from a woman aged 60-75 years who had recovered from COVID-19. CDR3 amino acids: CASSQVSRTGTNSPLHF. CDR3 sequence (DNA): TGTGCCAGCAGCCAAGTGTCGCGGACAGGGACCAATTCACCCCTCCACTTT.